The 14 T cell receptor beta chains given below trace back to one sample, sequenced in a study of blood T cell repertoires in COVID-19. Sequenced by immunoSEQ multiplex PCR; TCRdb stores in-frame clones only, minus some. The sample has fewer than 150,000 clones, just under 90% seen once. Input material: peripheral blood. The receptor set was obtained from a woman between 50 and 59 years old with acute or convalescent COVID-19.

The chain has TRBV10-3 and TRBJ1-2, with D possibly TRBD1 on 6 matching bases. Trimming pared 11 bases from V and 1 base from J, leaving 14 bases between. Germline lookup yields CDR1 ENHRY and CDR2 SYGVKD. The CDR3 has 13 amino acids. The DNA of the CDR3 is TGTGCCTCAAGACAGGACGATAACTATGGCTACACCTTC. This translates into CASRQDDNYGYTF.

This chain links TRBV6-5 with TRBJ2-2; possibly TRBD1 for D (5 bases). This CDR3 is built from 15 residues. Trimming cost V 6 bases and J 2 bases, with 13 bases left between them. Looked up from germline, CDR1 is MNHEY and CDR2 is SVGAGI. The CDR3 bases are TGTGCCAGCAGACGCGCAGGGTTCAACACCGGGGAGCTGTTTTTT. Translation: CASRRAGFNTGELFF.

Comments on this clone: The sample holds other DNA sequences that translate to the same CDR3. The CDR3 coding sequence is TGTGCCAGCAGTCCAGGCACTGAAGCTTTCTTT. Translating it yields CASSPGTEAFF. This sequence joins TRBV12-3 or TRBV12-4 and TRBJ1-1; D is uncertain. Trimming stripped 5 bases from V and 4 bases from J, with 5 bases between. The CDR3 is 11 residues long.

V gene TRBV7-3 combines with J gene TRBJ2-7; D might be TRBD1 (7 bases). CDR3 length equals 15 residues. Germline V gives CDR1 SGHTA, CDR2 FQGTGA. Trimming pared 2 bases from V and 7 bases from J, leaving 18 bases between. CDR3 coding DNA: TGTGCCAGCAGCTTAGGCTTCCGCGGGACAGATGAGCAGTACTTC. It encodes CASSLGFRGTDEQYF. The entire variable domain, with the rest obtained from reference TRBV7-3 and TRBJ2-7, is as follows: GAGVSQTPSNKVTEKGKYVELRCDPISGHTALYWYRQSLGQGPEFLIYFQGTGAADDSGLPNDRFFAVRPEGSVSTLKIQRTERGDSAVYLCASSLGFRGTDEQYFGPGTRLTVT.

The rearrangement links TRBV5-4 to TRBJ2-1; 10 bases line up with TRBD2. V was pared by 9 bases and J by 7 bases, with 19 bases of the junction left unmatched. Germline assignment: CDR1 SGHNT and CDR2 YYREEE (reference sequence). The CDR3 sequence is 17 residues long. In nucleotides, the CDR3 is TGTGCCACCAACAATGATAGGGCTAGCGGGAGTCGGAATGAGCAGTTCTTC. Protein sequence: CATNNDRASGSRNEQFF.

The count of this clone is one. The CDR3 nucleotides read TGTGCCAGCGGGATGGGACACTCCTACGAGCAGTACTTC. Protein sequence: CASGMGHSYEQYF. The chain links TRBV27 to TRBJ2-7, with D perhaps TRBD1 (6 bases). Germline V CDR1 and CDR2: MNHEY, SMNVEV (reference sequence). V lost 8 bases, J lost 0 bases, and 11 bases lay in between. CDR3 length: 13 amino acids.

The chain links TRBV30 to TRBJ2-2; weak D call: TRBD2 (5 bases). The CDR3 runs to 13 residues. Per germline, CDR1 GTSNPN and CDR2 SVGIG (reference sequence). V was cut by 0 bases and J by 6 bases, with 8 bases left in between. The DNA for the CDR3 is TGTGCCTGGAGTGTACGGGGTCCCGGGGAGCTGTTTTTT. It codes for CAWSVRGPGELFF.

The CDR3 DNA reads TGCAGTACTCAAGAGACCCAGTACTTC. Translation gives CSTQETQYF. The chain links TRBV20-1 to TRBJ2-5; no clear D gene. Germline CDR1 and CDR2: DFQATT and SNEGSKA (reference sequence). Deletions cut 8 bases from V and 2 bases from J, with 3 bases between. This CDR3 has 9 residues.

This chain joins TRBV2 and TRBJ2-7; 9 bases fit TRBD1. The V gene's germline CDR1 is SNHLY and CDR2 FYNNEI. Trimming removed 7 bases from V and 6 bases from J; junction bases left unmatched: 13. The CDR3 spans 15 residues. CDR3 sequence: CASIPGTGKLGEQYF. CDR3 in DNA: TGTGCCAGCATTCCCGGGACAGGGAAATTGGGCGAGCAGTACTTC. Full variable domain (rest looked up from reference TRBV2 and TRBJ2-7): EPEVTQTPSHQVTQMGQEVILRCVPISNHLYFYWYRQILGQKVEFLVSFYNNEISEKSEIFDDQFSVERPDGSNFTLKIRSTKLEDSAMYFCASIPGTGKLGEQYFGPGTRLTVT.

The chain couples TRBV6-6 to TRBJ2-7; 9 nucleotides agree with TRBD1. V lost 6 bases to trimming and J lost 2 bases; unmatched junction nucleotides: 2. Germline CDR1 is MNHNY and CDR2 is SVGAGI (reference sequence). The CDR3 extends over 13 amino acids. Here the CDR3 reads CASRGQGAYEQYF. CDR3 nucleotide sequence: TGTGCCAGCAGGGGACAGGGTGCCTACGAGCAGTACTTC.

The chain links TRBV10-2 to TRBJ2-1, with TRBD2 identical over 11 bases. The CDR3 extends over 16 amino acids. Germline loops: CDR1 WSHSY, CDR2 SAAADI. With 4 bases clipped from V and 4 bases from J, the junction kept 6 bases outside the gene matches. The CDR3 region is CASSVIGTSGYNEQFF. The CDR3 nucleotides read TGCGCCAGCAGTGTAATTGGGACTAGCGGTTACAATGAGCAGTTCTTC.

The gene calls are TRBV4-3 and TRBJ1-1; D remains unclear. The length of the CDR3 is 15 residues. The ends were cut back, 0 bases at V and 4 bases at J, with 12 bases in the middle. Per the germline V gene, CDR1 is LGHNA and CDR2 is YSLEER. In DNA, the CDR3 is TGCGCCAGCAGCCAAGATGGCGGGGATGGCACTGAAGCTTTCTTT. It encodes CASSQDGGDGTEAFF.

This chain links TRBV19 with TRBJ2-7; TRBD2 matches 7 bases. Looked up from germline, CDR1 is LNHDA and CDR2 is SQIVND (reference sequence). The ends lost 5 bases at V and 3 bases at J; junction bases unmatched: 10. CDR3 size: 15 residues. The CDR3 DNA reads as TGTGCCAGTAGTCTTCGGGGCGGGAGAGGCTACGAGCAGTACTTC. It translates to CASSLRGGRGYEQYF.

This chain links TRBV5-4 with TRBJ1-4; D call uncertain. The CDR3 is 14 residues long. CDR1 and CDR2 from the germline V gene are SGHNT and YYREEE (reference sequence). The germline V and J ends were trimmed by 1 base and 0 bases, with 4 bases remaining between them. The CDR3 coding sequence is TGTGCCAGCAGCTTGTCAGCAACTAATGAAAAACTGTTTTTT. Its protein product is CASSLSATNEKLFF.